This T cell receptor (beta chain) emerged from a study of shared clonotypes between healthy human individuals. This CDR3 spans 15 amino acids. Germline V gene sequence: CDR1 MGHDK, CDR2 SYGVNS. The J segment lost 5 bases and the V segment lost 1 base, leaving 7 bases of the junction unmatched. In the naive CD8 group, cells lacked CD45RO and were positively selected for CCR7, so terminally differentiated effector memory CD45RA+ cells were left out. The table came from immunoSEQ multiplex PCR; TCRdb's copy has only in-frame clones and leaves some out. The data hold just over 2,000,000 clones, with roughly 95% observed a single time. As to this clone: Its antigen is unidentified.

General observations from the study: The study found about 5% of naive CD4 clonotypes shared across a handful of donors. Sorted-subset sequencing was shown by rarefaction to be incomplete despite large depth. The represented genetic and exposure-history diversity was limited by the small number of donors. Generation probability values for non-shared clonotypes were lower than those for clonotypes shared by all four donors.

The sequencing sample was made of naive CD8+ T cells sorted from blood. This receptor was identified in a man in his late teens or twenties in good health. The chain combines TRBV25-1 with TRBJ2-5, with TRBD2 identical over 7 bases. The CDR3: CASSEWASGHETQYF. CDR3 nucleotide sequence: TGTGCCAGCAGTGAATGGGCTAGCGGACATGAGACCCAGTACTTC. The whole variable domain, filled in from reference TRBV25-1 and TRBJ2-5, reads EADIYQTPRYLVIGTGKKITLECSQTMGHDKMYWYQQDPGMELHLIHYSYGVNSTEKGDLSSESTVSRIRTEHFPLTLESARPSHTSQYLCASSEWASGHETQYFGPGTRLLVL.